Sequencing of this T cell receptor (beta chain) was carried out in a study of shared clonotypes between healthy human individuals. Donors included only healthy HIV-negative adults lacking recent acute infections or vaccinations. Unsorted samples relied on around 100 million PBMCs, which served as the source of genomic DNA. Of note for this clone: The antigen remains undetermined.

CDR1 SNHLY and CDR2 FYNNEI come from the germline V gene. CDR3 length: 9 amino acids. V gave up 7 bases and J gave up 6 bases, with 4 bases separating them. For unsorted PBMC, about 290 ng DNA per replicate equaled tens of thousands of T cell genomes. Some clones are missing from TCRdb's copy, which holds only in-frame ones; the method was immunoSEQ multiplex PCR. The sample yields fewer than 500,000 clones, almost 80% seen once. Regarding the study as a whole: Exclusively blood specimens were collected; tissue repertoires likely differ.

Sequenced material: PBMCs. The sequence was obtained from a woman in her thirties or forties in good health. Some clones in this sample may be carry-over from other donors' samples. The J gene is TRBJ2-7, the V gene TRBV2; D call uncertain. The CDR3 DNA is TGTGCCAGCACCCGCGAGCAGTACTTC. It translates to CASTREQYF.